This T cell receptor beta chain was obtained from a study of cytomegalovirus exposure and HLA in healthy donors. Trimming left V 6 bases short and J 1 base short, with 6 bases between. Per the germline V gene, CDR1 is MNHEY and CDR2 is SMNVEV (reference sequence). The CDR3 runs 12 residues. A multiplex PCR was run with 60 Vbeta primers and 13 Jbeta primers. The data were produced by immunoSEQ multiplex PCR, yet TCRdb's version contains in-frame clones alone and is incomplete. The profile shows 250,000 to 300,000 clones, roughly 81% of them singletons. Study observations and caveats: V- and J-gene trimming in TCR beta was tied to a missense DCLRE1C variant by an analysis performed later.

As regards this clone: The antigen is not known.

This sequence joins TRBV27 and TRBJ1-1; D is unresolved. The sequence was obtained from a woman between 40 and 55 years old in good health and CMV-seropositive. The specimen was PBMCs. CDR3 protein: CASRRQNTEAFF. CDR3 nucleotides: TGTGCCAGCAGGAGGCAGAACACTGAAGCTTTCTTT.